The T cell receptor beta chain described here comes from a study of T cell responses to AZD1222 COVID-19 vaccine. The data were produced by immunoSEQ multiplex PCR, yet TCRdb's version contains in-frame clones alone and is incomplete. The sample lists around 160,000 clones, about 90% occurring once. CDR1 is SGHNT, CDR2 YYREEE, per germline (reference sequence). The CDR3 loop spans 16 amino acids. V dropped 4 bases and J dropped 9; count of bases not matched to a gene: 11. This TCR came from an adult in good health. The sequencing here drew on peripheral blood, taken on day 0 of AZD1222 vaccination. The genes are TRBV5-4 and TRBJ2-1, with 12 bases fitting TRBD2. DNA of the CDR3: TGTGCCAGCAGCCCCCCCCCTAGCGGGAGGGCCGTTGAGCAGTTCTTC. Its protein product is CASSPPPSGRAVEQFF.